This T cell receptor (beta chain) was profiled in a study of T-cell reconstitution after alpha-beta-depleted transplantation in children. Preparation of the TCRbeta library involved a method that used unique molecular identifiers. Each CDR3 protein gets one entry after TCRdb re-called the PCR reads with MiXCR. Of approximately 400,000 distinct CDR3 sequences listed, under 13% are singletons. The sequence was obtained from a human donor who donated a stem cell graft to a child with acute myeloid leukemia. The material was PBMCs from the stem cell graft donor, obtained from the stem cell graft.

CDR3 amino acids: CASSVGQGATGELFF. CDR3 in DNA: TGCGCCAGCAGCGTGGGACAGGGGGCGACCGGGGAGCTGTTTTTT. V gene TRBV5-1 combines with J gene TRBJ2-2; 12 nucleotides agree with TRBD1. The V gene's germline CDR1 is SGHRS and CDR2 YFSETQ. The CDR3 runs to 15 residues. The ends lost 4 bases at V and 5 bases at J; junction bases unmatched: 3.